This entry lists 16 T cell receptor beta chains sequenced from one sample in a study of graft-versus-host responses after intestinal transplantation. Measured with immunoSEQ multiplex PCR; TCRdb has only the in-frame clones, and not every one. The table lists about 29,000 clones, 70% to 90% of them singletons. The source was PBMCs, collected about 420 days after intestinal transplantation. All receptors derive from a human patient who received an intestinal transplant, so some T cells may come from the graft donor.

The chain combines TRBV19 with TRBJ1-5, with 11 bases aligning to TRBD1. The CDR3 has 17 amino acids. Germline trimming cut 4 bases from V and 6 bases from J; bases unmatched to any gene: 11. From germline, CDR1 is LNHDA and CDR2 SQIVND (reference sequence). In nucleotides, the CDR3 is TGTGCCAGTAGTACCCGGGACAGGGGGTCGGGCGGTCAGCCCCAGCATTTT. Translating gives CASSTRDRGSGGQPQHF.

The V gene is TRBV28, the J gene TRBJ1-2; the match to TRBD1 covers 7 bases. CDR1 and CDR2 (germline): MDHEN, SYDVKM. V was pared by 6 bases and J by 8 bases, with 9 bases of the junction left unmatched. This CDR3 comprises 13 residues. CDR3 DNA sequence: TGTGCCAGCAGACAAGACAGGGCACAGGGCTACACCTTC. Amino acid sequence: CASRQDRAQGYTF.

The chain joins TRBV15 to TRBJ1-4; 8 bases map to TRBD1. Trimming removed 5 bases from V and 8 bases from J; junction bases left unmatched: 7. The germline gives CDR1 LNHNV, CDR2 YYDKDF (reference sequence). The CDR3 is made up of 14 amino acids. DNA for the CDR3: TGTGCCACCAGCGCGACAGGGGCATGGGAAAAACTGTTTTTT. Its protein product is CATSATGAWEKLFF.

DNA for the CDR3: TGTGCCAGCAGCCCCGGCTACGCTAGCGGGATCCCAATGAGAGAGACCCAGTACTTC. Amino acids: CASSPGYASGIPMRETQYF. The rearrangement joins TRBV7-8 to TRBJ2-5; 9 bases are a match to TRBD2. J was trimmed by 4 bases and V by 5 bases; bases with no gene match: 20. Germline V gene sequence: CDR1 SGHVS, CDR2 FQNEAQ. CDR3 length: 19 residues.

V and J are TRBV6-4 and TRBJ1-3; D unresolved. The germline V gene has CDR1 MRHNA and CDR2 SNTAGT. This CDR3 is 14 amino acids long. The V end lost 10 bases, the J end lost 0 bases, and 13 bases lay between the germline ends. The CDR3 bases are TGTGCCACCCTAACAGCCTCCTCTGGAAACACCATATATTTT. This encodes CATLTASSGNTIYF.

CDR3 in amino acids: CASSSHLGTGYNEQFF. The CDR3, as DNA: TGCGCCAGCAGCAGCCACTTAGGGACAGGCTACAATGAGCAGTTCTTC. The chain uses TRBV4-3 and TRBJ2-1; 8 nucleotides line up with TRBD1. The CDR3 consists of 16 residues. The germline V gene encodes CDR1 LGHNA and CDR2 YSLEER. Trimming cost V 5 bases and J 3 bases; bases outside gene matches: 9.

V is TRBV30 and J is TRBJ2-7; 7 bases fit TRBD1. The CDR3 is made up of 14 amino acids. Germline V gene data show CDR1 as GTSNPN and CDR2 as SVGIG (reference sequence). V was pared by 6 bases and J by 2 bases, with 10 bases of the junction left unmatched. In DNA, the CDR3 is TGTGCCTGTAGTACCGGGACAGCTGCCTACGAGCAGTACTTC. Translated, it gives CACSTGTAAYEQYF.

The rearrangement joins TRBV5-4 to TRBJ2-5; perhaps TRBD2 as D (5 bases). Germline values: CDR1 SGHNT, CDR2 YYREEE (reference sequence). The CDR3 is made up of 14 amino acids. Trimming stripped 5 bases from V and 3 bases from J, with 14 bases between. The CDR3: CASRGDWGEETQYF. CDR3 sequence (DNA): TGTGCCAGCAGAGGAGATTGGGGAGAAGAGACCCAGTACTTC.

The V gene is TRBV6-5, the J gene TRBJ1-6; TRBD1 might be the D (6 bases). Germline CDR1 and CDR2: MNHEY and SVGAGI. This CDR3 comprises 14 residues. The V and J ends lost 6 bases and 10 bases respectively, with 16 bases between them. CDR3 sequence reads: CASSRGGPNSPLHF. The CDR3 bases are TGTGCCAGCAGCCGGGGGGGGCCTAACTCACCCCTCCACTTT.

This chain connects TRBV6-1 to TRBJ2-7; D remains unclear. V was cut by 3 bases and J by 2 bases, with 14 bases left in between. Germline V gene sequence: CDR1 MNHNS, CDR2 SASEGT. The CDR3 has 15 residues. The CDR3 DNA is TGTGCCAGCAGTGATGTGTTAAGACAAGCCTACGAGCAGTACTTC. Protein sequence: CASSDVLRQAYEQYF.

This clone appeared once. The chain joins TRBV7-7 to TRBJ2-3; 9 bases align to TRBD1. The CDR3 sequence is 13 residues long. V lost 5 bases, J lost 10 bases, and 7 bases stayed unmatched. Germline V gene data show CDR1 as SSHAT and CDR2 as FNYEAQ (reference sequence). For the CDR3, the DNA is TGTGCCAGCAGCGCCCAGGACAGGGGCCCGCAGTATTTT. This translates into CASSAQDRGPQYF.

The V and J genes are TRBV4-1 and TRBJ1-1; D unclear. Trimming took 1 base from V and 0 from J, leaving 12 bases between them. The V gene's germline CDR1 is MGHRA and CDR2 YSYEKL. The CDR3 loop spans 16 amino acids. This CDR3 is CASSQGRGVMNTEAFF. CDR3 nucleotides: TGCGCCAGCAGCCAAGGGAGAGGCGTGATGAACACTGAAGCTTTCTTT.

V and J are TRBV4-1 and TRBJ2-1, with 10 nucleotides matching TRBD2. This CDR3 is 13 amino acids long. From germline, CDR1 is MGHRA and CDR2 YSYEKL. Trimming took 8 bases from V and 7 from J; bases not matched to a gene: 5. The CDR3 is CASGTSGMNEQFF. The CDR3 DNA reads as TGCGCCAGCGGAACTAGCGGGATGAATGAGCAGTTCTTC.

This rearrangement joins TRBV5-1 to TRBJ1-1; D is unclear. V dropped 5 bases and J dropped 4 bases, with 15 bases sitting between them. CDR3 length: 14 amino acids. Per the germline V gene, CDR1 is SGHRS and CDR2 is YFSETQ. The CDR3 here is CASRLGSVATEAFF. The CDR3 DNA sequence: TGCGCCAGCAGACTTGGTTCGGTGGCCACTGAAGCTTTCTTT.

This clone was seen more than once but under ten times. The V gene is TRBV4-1, the J gene TRBJ2-1; 7 bases are a match to TRBD2. This CDR3 is 17 amino acids long. Losses at the gene ends were 0 bases for V and 0 bases for J; bases not matched to a gene: 5. The germline V gene has CDR1 MGHRA and CDR2 YSYEKL. CDR3 nucleotide sequence: TGCGCCAGCAGCCAAGATCGCGGGGGAGACTCCTACAATGAGCAGTTCTTC. It is translated as CASSQDRGGDSYNEQFF.

The chain carries TRBV30 and TRBJ2-7, with 9 bases identical to TRBD1. Germline V gene lookup returns CDR1 GTSNPN and CDR2 SVGIG (reference sequence). The CDR3 consists of 13 residues. J was trimmed by 3 bases and V by 7 bases; bases with no gene match: 7. CDR3 amino acids: CALRTGAIYEQYF. CDR3 coding DNA: TGTGCCTTGAGGACAGGGGCTATCTACGAGCAGTACTTC. The variable domain in full, with the rest retrieved from reference TRBV30 and TRBJ2-7, is SQTIHQWPATLVQPVGSPLSLECTVEGTSNPNLYWYRQAAGRGLQLLFYSVGIGQISSEVPQNLSASRPQDRQFILSSKKLLLSDSGFYLCALRTGAIYEQYFGPGTRLTVT.